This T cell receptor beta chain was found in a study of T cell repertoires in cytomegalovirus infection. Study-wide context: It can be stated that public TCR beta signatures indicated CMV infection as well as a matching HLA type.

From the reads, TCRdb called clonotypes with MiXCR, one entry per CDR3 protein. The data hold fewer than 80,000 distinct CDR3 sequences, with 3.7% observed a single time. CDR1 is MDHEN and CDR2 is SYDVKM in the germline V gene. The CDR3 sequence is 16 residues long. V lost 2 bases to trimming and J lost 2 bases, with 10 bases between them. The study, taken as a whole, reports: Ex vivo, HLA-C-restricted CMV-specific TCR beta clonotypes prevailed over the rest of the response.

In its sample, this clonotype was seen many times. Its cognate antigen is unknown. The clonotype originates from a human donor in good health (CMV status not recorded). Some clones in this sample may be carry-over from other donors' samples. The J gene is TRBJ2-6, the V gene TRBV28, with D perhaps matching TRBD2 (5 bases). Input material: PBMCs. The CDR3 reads CASSLLVGAGANVLTF. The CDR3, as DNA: TGTGCCAGCAGTTTACTTGTCGGGGCTGGGGCCAACGTCCTGACTTTC.